Below, 10 T cell receptor beta chains from the same sample are listed, as sequenced in a study of blood T cell repertoires in COVID-19. Sequencing used immunoSEQ multiplex PCR; TCRdb keeps in-frame clones, though not all of them. The sample has a few hundred thousand clones, about 83% seen once. Sequences were obtained from peripheral blood. These receptors originate from a man between 45 and 60 years old with active or convalescent COVID-19.

The gene calls are TRBV7-2 and TRBJ1-6; the D is unclear. Trimming shortened V by 0 bases and J by 4 bases, and 22 bases separated the two germline ends. CDR1 is SGHTA, CDR2 FQGNSA, per germline. This CDR3 contains 20 residues. The CDR3 region is CASSLAPLRLGRGYNSPLHF. Here the CDR3 DNA reads TGTGCCAGCAGCTTAGCTCCTTTAAGACTCGGCCGGGGATATAATTCACCCCTCCACTTT.

The chain recombines TRBV19 with TRBJ1-5; 7 bases align to TRBD1. The V and J ends lost 7 bases and 2 bases, in that order; junction bases with no gene match: 5. This CDR3 is 14 amino acids long. Germline loops: CDR1 LNHDA, CDR2 SQIVND (reference sequence). CDR3: CASTPGGGNQPQHF. In DNA, the CDR3 is TGTGCCAGTACCCCAGGGGGAGGCAATCAGCCCCAGCATTTT.

The V and J genes are TRBV6-5 and TRBJ1-5; 10 bases are shared with TRBD1. V lost 2 bases, J lost 5 bases, and 3 bases stayed unmatched. Germline V gives CDR1 MNHEY, CDR2 SVGAGI. CDR3 length: 15 amino acids. The CDR3 nucleotides read TGTGCCAGCAGTTACGGGACAGGGGTGGATCAGCCCCAGCATTTT. This gives the protein CASSYGTGVDQPQHF.

The chain links TRBV10-3 to TRBJ2-7; maybe TRBD1 (6 bases). Trimming took off 11 bases at V and 9 bases at J, with 11 bases between the two ends. Germline lookup yields CDR1 ENHRY and CDR2 SYGVKD. This CDR3 is 9 amino acids long. CDR3 in amino acids: CASGVPQYF. The CDR3 DNA follows: TGTGCCTCAGGGGTACCGCAGTACTTC.

The CDR3 coding sequence is TGTGCCAGCAGTGGCCCTCCGGGACTAGCGGGGGGCTCAAATGAGCAGTTCTTC. Amino acids: CASSGPPGLAGGSNEQFF. The chain carries TRBV6-4 and TRBJ2-1, with 15 bases lining up with TRBD2. The CDR3 runs 18 residues. The germline V gene encodes CDR1 MRHNA and CDR2 SNTAGT. Trimming took 4 bases from V and 7 from J; bases not matched to a gene: 11.

This sequence joins TRBV28 and TRBJ1-5, with TRBD1 matching over 8 bases. The J segment lost 4 bases and the V segment lost 9 bases, leaving 14 bases of the junction unmatched. CDR1 is MDHEN, CDR2 SYDVKM, per germline. The CDR3 extends over 16 amino acids. This chain's CDR3 is CASWGTGQGPNQPQHF. CDR3 sequence (DNA): TGTGCCAGTTGGGGAACTGGACAGGGCCCGAATCAGCCCCAGCATTTT. Filled out from reference TRBV28 and TRBJ1-5, the complete variable domain reads DVKVTQSSRYLVKRTGEKVFLECVQDMDHENMFWYRQDPGLGLRLIYFSYDVKMKEKGDIPEGYSVSREKKERFSLILESASTNQTSMYLCASWGTGQGPNQPQHFGDGTRLSIL.

The chain uses TRBV7-8 and TRBJ1-5; possibly TRBD1 for D (5 bases). The CDR3 has 16 residues. V gave up 2 bases and J gave up 4 bases, with 15 bases separating them. Germline CDR1 is SGHVS and CDR2 is FQNEAQ. The CDR3 coding sequence is TGTGCCAGCAGCTTACCCGGGACTCCGGGGAATCAGCCCCAGCATTTT. Residues: CASSLPGTPGNQPQHF.

The CDR3 bases are TGTGCCAGCAGTTCAATCGGACCGGGGGTCGGGAGTCAGCCCCAGCATTTT. It codes for CASSSIGPGVGSQPQHF. This chain connects TRBV28 to TRBJ1-5, with D maybe TRBD1 (5 bases). Germline CDR1 is MDHEN and CDR2 is SYDVKM. The CDR3 totals 17 residues. V lost 4 bases and J 6 bases, leaving 22 bases between the germline ends.

The chain couples TRBV27 to TRBJ2-7; weak D call: TRBD1 (6 bases). V shed 1 base and J shed 0 bases, with 10 bases lying between them. The CDR3 is 15 amino acids. Per the germline V gene, CDR1 is MNHEY and CDR2 is SMNVEV (reference sequence). CDR3 loop: CASSLYRASSYEQYF. Here the CDR3 DNA reads TGTGCCAGCAGTTTATACAGGGCGAGCTCCTACGAGCAGTACTTC.

This rearrangement joins TRBV2 to TRBJ2-1; 7 positions match TRBD2. This CDR3 has 14 amino acids. Germline CDR1 SNHLY, CDR2 FYNNEI. The J segment lost 13 bases and the V segment lost 0 bases, leaving 9 bases of the junction unmatched. Written as DNA, the CDR3 is TGTGCCAGCAGTGAAGCTAGTACGGGAGGCATCCAGTTCTTC. It is translated as CASSEASTGGIQFF.